The T cell receptor (beta chain) under discussion was sequenced for a study of blood T cells in healthy people across ages. Study findings and constraints: Donors of long life had a larger count of naive CD4+ cells and greater diversity than aged donors.

Each individual donor underwent a draw of approximately 10 milliliters of peripheral blood. Whenever a sample was processed, at least 6 million PBMCs were isolated. Trimming cost V 0 bases and J 11 bases; bases outside gene matches: 2. The CDR3 is 12 residues long. Germline CDR1 reads PRHDT; CDR2 reads FYEKMQ (reference sequence). Through a sample-barcoded 5' primer and a J-beta primer mix, a second PCR was run for about 6 to 11 cycles. Via MiXCR, TCRdb re-called the 5' RACE reads, giving one row per CDR3 protein. Of under 2 million distinct CDR3 sequences listed, about 32% are singletons. Details on this clonotype: The target antigen is unknown.

The receptor's source is a woman aged 25-40 years in good health. The sequenced material came from blood. This rearrangement joins TRBV13 to TRBJ2-3, with 7 bases aligning to TRBD1. In DNA, the CDR3 is TGTGCCAGCAGCTTAGGGAACAGGGGGCAGTATTTT. Amino acids: CASSLGNRGQYF.